This T cell receptor (beta chain) was profiled in a study of T-cell memory formation after mild COVID-19 (dated by TCRdb to the early 2020s). For the wider study: Most TCR sequence clusters were specific to one of the two donors. In a couple of donors, T-cell clones that expanded and contracted after mild COVID-19 were followed by sequencing TCRalpha and TCRbeta repertoires longitudinally. Two young, previously healthy adult volunteers made up the cohort, one male and one female. The investigation overall reported the following: The second-wave clones that peaked on day 37 were not confirmed to be SARS-CoV-2 specific. Balanced CD4/CD8 phenotypes were observed for clones contracting from day 15 to 85, whereas a bias towards CD4+ was observed for a second wave of clones expanding from day 15 to 37. Only a couple of mild cases were covered by the study, and larger cohorts that include severe cases with pre-infection samples were considered necessary. Some responding clones were found in pre-infection memory, which suggests that pre-existing cross-reactive memory T cells took part in the SARS-CoV-2 response. Contracting CD4+ clones turned up mainly in the CM and EM memory subsets, whereas EMRA was where CD8+ clones were enriched.

The germline ends are 12 bases apart after V is trimmed by 6 bases and J by 0 bases. Reading the germline V gene gives CDR1 MNHEY and CDR2 SVGAGI. The CDR3 goes from the cysteine to the phenylalanine over 15 residues. The sequence is cut down to CDR3 DNA, 45 bases in frame from base 1. TCRdb names Illumina NovaSeq 6000 as the instrument used. Using 5'RACE with constant-segment primers, TCRalpha and TCRbeta cDNA libraries were constructed, with sample barcodes and unique molecular identifiers added in the process. RNA was extracted from every sample with Trizol reagent. The libraries were amplified in two PCR steps, and the second step added a second sample barcode and Illumina TruSeq adapters. Sequencing of libraries was performed on an Illumina NovaSeq with 2 x 150 bp paired-end reads. Per the source publication's procedure: Reads were demultiplexed and collapsed into UMI-guided consensus sequences with migec v1.2.7. Using mixcr v2.1.11, UMI consensuses were aligned to TRA and TRB V and J templates and then assembled into clonotypes. A clonotype was counted as expanded or contracted only when both edgeR and NoisET called the clonotype significant, with the noise models trained on biological replicates. For edgeR calls, the thresholds were a false discovery rate-adjusted p below 0.01 and a log2 fold-change of 1. As an exploratory analysis of dynamics, max-normalized trajectories of the 1000 most abundant clonotypes were examined by PCA with hierarchical clustering. Each responding clone was given a CD4 or CD8 phenotype based on the CD4+ and CD8+ repertoires, which had been sequenced separately. TCRdb reworked the public reads: Q25 trimming with fastp, MiXCR clone assembly, productive beta chains retained. When rows share a CDR3 protein, they turn into one entry using the most common DNA and genes. In this record, the V and J calls reflect TCRdb's handling and not the investigators' own analysis. This sample is represented by hundreds of thousands of distinct CDR3 sequences; 8% to 10% of them were singletons. About 22% of the sample is in the top ten clones.

For this clonotype: Its specific antigen is unknown. No quality values exist for individual bases; no much larger clone is one base distant.

Ficoll-Paque density gradient centrifugation was used to isolate PBMCs. The sequenced material came from PBMCs or a T cell subset sorted from them (not recorded which). This chain is built from TRBV6-5 and TRBJ1-5; TRBD1 is a weak D gene call, 5 bases matching. The clonotype was recovered from a man between 18 and 29 years old who had mild COVID-19 (a few samples of this study predate the infection). The sample titles of this study are shuffled in the database, so cell type and time point are left out; the donor was told from shared clones. CDR3 reads: CASSLTAYSNQPQHF. Read as DNA, the sequence is TGTGCCAGCAGCTTGACAGCCTATAGCAATCAGCCCCAGCATTTT.